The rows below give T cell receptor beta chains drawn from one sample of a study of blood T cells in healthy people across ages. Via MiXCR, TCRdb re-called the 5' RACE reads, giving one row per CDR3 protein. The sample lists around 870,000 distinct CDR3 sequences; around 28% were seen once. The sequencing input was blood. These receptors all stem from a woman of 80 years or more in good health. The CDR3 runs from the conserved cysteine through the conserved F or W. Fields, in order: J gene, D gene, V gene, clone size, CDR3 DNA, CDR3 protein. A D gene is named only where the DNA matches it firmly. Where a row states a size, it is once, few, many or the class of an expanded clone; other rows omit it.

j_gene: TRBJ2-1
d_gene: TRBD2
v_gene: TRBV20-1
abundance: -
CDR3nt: TGCAGTGCTAGACCCCTCACTAGCGACCAAGAGACCCAGTTCTTC
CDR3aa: CSARPLTSDQETQFF

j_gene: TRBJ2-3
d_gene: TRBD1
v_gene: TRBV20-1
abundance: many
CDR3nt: TGCAGTGCTAGACCCAGGGGGCGAGGCCCCAAGGATACGCAGTATTTT
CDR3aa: CSARPRGRGPKDTQYF

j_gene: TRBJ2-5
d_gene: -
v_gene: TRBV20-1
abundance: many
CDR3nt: TGCAGTGCTAGAGTTCAACCGGGACAAAAGTACCAAGAGACCCAGTACTTC
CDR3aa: CSARVQPGQKYQETQYF

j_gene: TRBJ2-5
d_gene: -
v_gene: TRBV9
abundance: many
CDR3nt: TGTGCCAGCAGCGTAGTTCCAGGGACAGAGACCCAGTACTTC
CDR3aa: CASSVVPGTETQYF

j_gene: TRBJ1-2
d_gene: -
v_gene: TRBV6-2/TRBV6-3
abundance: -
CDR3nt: TGTGCCAGCAGTCCCGGGTGGCGGGGATATGGCTACACCTTC
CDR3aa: CASSPGWRGYGYTF

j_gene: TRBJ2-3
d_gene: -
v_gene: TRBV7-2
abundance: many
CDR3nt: TGTGCCAGCAGCTTAGTGAAGGGTAGCACAGATACGCAGTATTTT
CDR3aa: CASSLVKGSTDTQYF

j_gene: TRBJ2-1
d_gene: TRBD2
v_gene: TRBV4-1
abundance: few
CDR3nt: TGCGCCAGCACCCGTATGACGGGACTAGCGTCCGATGAGCAGTTCTTC
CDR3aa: CASTRMTGLASDEQFF

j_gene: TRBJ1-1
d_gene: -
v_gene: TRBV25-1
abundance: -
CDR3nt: TGTGCCAGCAGCCCCACTTCCCGGAACACTGAAGCTTTCTTT
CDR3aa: CASSPTSRNTEAFF

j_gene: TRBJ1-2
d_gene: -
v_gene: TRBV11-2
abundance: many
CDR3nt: TGTGCCAGCAGCTTAGTAAATGAGGCCTATGGCTACACCTTC
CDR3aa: CASSLVNEAYGYTF

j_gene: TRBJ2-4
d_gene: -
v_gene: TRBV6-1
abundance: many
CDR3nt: TGTGCCAGCAGTATACGCACGGAGGCCAAAAACATTCAGTACTTC
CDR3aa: CASSIRTEAKNIQYF

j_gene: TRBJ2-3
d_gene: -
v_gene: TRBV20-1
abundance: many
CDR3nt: TGCAGTGCTAGAGATACTTATACGCAGTATTTT
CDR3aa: CSARDTYTQYF

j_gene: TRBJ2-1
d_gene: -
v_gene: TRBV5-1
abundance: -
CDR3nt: TGCGCCTCCGAGGGTACAGGGACCTACAATGAGCAGTTCTTC
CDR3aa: CASEGTGTYNEQFF

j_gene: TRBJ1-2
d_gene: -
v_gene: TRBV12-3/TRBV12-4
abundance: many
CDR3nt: TGTGCCAGCAGTTTAGGACAGTATGGCTACACCTTC
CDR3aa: CASSLGQYGYTF

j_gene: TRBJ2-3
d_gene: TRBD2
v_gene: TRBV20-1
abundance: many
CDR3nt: TGCAGTGCTAGCCATCGGGGGGGGGCAGATACGCAGTATTTT
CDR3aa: CSASHRGGADTQYF

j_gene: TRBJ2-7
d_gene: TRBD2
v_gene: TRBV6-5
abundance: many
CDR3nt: TGTGCCAGCAGTTACTCGACTAGCGGGGGATACGAGCAGTACTTC
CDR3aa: CASSYSTSGGYEQYF

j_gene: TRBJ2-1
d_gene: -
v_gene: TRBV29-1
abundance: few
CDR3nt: TGCAGCGTTTTTGGCAACTACAATGAGCAGTTCTTC
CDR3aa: CSVFGNYNEQFF

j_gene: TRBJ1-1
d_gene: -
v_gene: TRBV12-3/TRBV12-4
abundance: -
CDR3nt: TGTGCCAGCAGTTTAGAACGGCTGATGAACACTGAAGCTTTCTTT
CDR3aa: CASSLERLMNTEAFF

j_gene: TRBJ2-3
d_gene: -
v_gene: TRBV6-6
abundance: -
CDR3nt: TGTGCCAGCAGCCGCCGACAGGACCAGGCCCCCTTCTTGGCGCAGTATTTT
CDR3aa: CASSRRQDQAPFLAQYF

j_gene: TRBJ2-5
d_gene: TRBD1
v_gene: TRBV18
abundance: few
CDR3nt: TGTGCCAGCTCAGGAGGGACAGGGAGTGAGACCCAGTACTTC
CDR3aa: CASSGGTGSETQYF

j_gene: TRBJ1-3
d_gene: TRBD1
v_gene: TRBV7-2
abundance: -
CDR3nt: TGTGCCAGCAGCCAGACAGGGACTGGAAACACCATATATTTT
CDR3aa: CASSQTGTGNTIYF

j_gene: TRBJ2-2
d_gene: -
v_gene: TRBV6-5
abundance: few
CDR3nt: TGTGCCAGCAGTTCCCAGACGACAGGCGGGGAGCTGTTTTTT
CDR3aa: CASSSQTTGGELFF

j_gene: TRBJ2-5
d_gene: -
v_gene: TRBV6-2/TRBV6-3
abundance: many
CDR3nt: TGTGCCAGCAGGGAGACAAGCACGGGGACCCAGTACTTC
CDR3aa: CASRETSTGTQYF

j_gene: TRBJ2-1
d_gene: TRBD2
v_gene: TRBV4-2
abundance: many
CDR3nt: TGTGCCAGCAGCCAAGATCTAGCGGGGGGAGGAAATGAGCAGTTCTTC
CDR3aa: CASSQDLAGGGNEQFF

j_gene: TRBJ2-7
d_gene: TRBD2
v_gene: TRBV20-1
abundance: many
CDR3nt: TGCAGTGCTGCCCCTAGCGGGGGTTGGGAGCAGTACTTC
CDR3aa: CSAAPSGGWEQYF